This T cell receptor (beta chain) was documented in a study of Ad26.COV2.S vaccination and SARS-CoV-2 variants. Across the whole study: This donor came from the COV1001 trial of Ad26.COV2.S.

A word on this clone: The antigen is undetermined.

Treatment of the sample: around 19 received Ad26.COV2.S at low or high dose, single or two shots; 5 received placebo; per-sample allocation not given. Day 63 following the first vaccine or placebo injection was when the samples were taken. Spike of the Wuhan-strain SARS-CoV-2 was expressed by an Ad26 vector, which formed the vaccine. Here immunoSEQ multiplex PCR was the method, and the copy in TCRdb shows in-frame clones only, minus some. The sample consists of 430,000 or so clones, around nine tenths of them appearing once. Study-wide points: Considerable breadth of spike-specific CD8+ and CD4+ T cell responses has reportedly been documented following vaccination. Total T cell responses may have been underestimated by the TCR breadth and depth analyses.

Sequencing was performed on peripheral blood, taken in a trial of Ad26.COV2.S vaccine versus placebo. This sequence was found in a person aged 18 to 59 who received the Ad26.COV2.S COVID-19 vaccine or a placebo.

The CDR3 here is CASSFWTSVKYNEQFF. CDR3 sequence (DNA): TGTGCCAGCAGCTTTTGGACTAGCGTTAAGTACAATGAGCAGTTCTTC. The V gene is TRBV3-1 (or the pseudogene TRBV3-2), the J gene TRBJ2-1; TRBD2 aligns across 9 bases. Germline assignment: CDR1 LGHDT and CDR2 YNNKEL (reference sequence). The CDR3 has 16 amino acids. With V trimmed by 5 bases and J by 4 bases, 9 bases remained unmatched.